This T cell receptor (beta chain) came from a study of T cells after yellow fever vaccination. Study results and caveats: Post-booster repertoires contained most primary-vaccination clones again (roughly 96% CD4, around 88% CD8).

The CDR3 totals 15 residues. With V trimmed by 3 bases and J by 4 bases, 2 bases remained unmatched. Germline values: CDR1 MNHEY, CDR2 SMNVEV (reference sequence). TCR cDNA was made by 5'RACE template switching, adding a universal primer site and UMIs. TCRdb used MiXCR to reprocess the 5' RACE reads, holding one entry per CDR3 protein. This repertoire shows about 310,000 distinct CDR3 sequences, 3.6% found once; its top ten account for around a quarter. In this sample, this clonotype turned up a few times. What it recognizes is unknown. J is TRBJ2-5 and V is TRBV27; 13 bases match TRBD2. The clonotype was recovered from a man aged 18 to 29 who received the YFV17D yellow fever vaccine. Sample: PBMCs, taken on the day of the yellow fever booster vaccination. The CDR3 protein is CASSFGLAGVETQYF. In nucleotides, the CDR3 is TGTGCCAGCAGTTTTGGACTAGCGGGGGTAGAGACCCAGTACTTC.